These 25 T cell receptor beta chains were sequenced from one sample in a study of T cell repertoires in aging, cancer and after chemotherapy. Multiplex touch-down PCR with TRB-A/B primers amplified rearranged V-D-J TRB sequences. TCRdb analysed the multiplex PCR reads with MiXCR anew, one entry per CDR3 protein. The sample records approximately 3,000 distinct CDR3 sequences, around 26% being singletons. Peripheral blood genomic DNA, not sorted cells or RNA, was the template. Sequenced material: blood. The source of these receptors is a human donor with a solid tumor.

This clonotype is termed medium-sized (0.01 to 0.1%). This chain uses TRBV10-3 with TRBJ2-5; 11 nucleotides match TRBD2. Germline V CDR1 and CDR2: ENHRY, SYGVKD. The V segment lost 3 bases and the J segment 5 bases; nucleotides outside the gene matches: 8. This CDR3 region has 16 residues. As DNA, the CDR3 is TGTGCCATCAGTGATGGATATAGCGGGGGGGCGGAGACCCAGTACTTC. As protein: CAISDGYSGGAETQYF.

In this sample, this clonotype is medium-sized. The rearrangement joins TRBV27 to TRBJ1-3, with unresolved D. CDR1 is MNHEY and CDR2 is SMNVEV in the germline V gene (reference sequence). CDR3 length: 15 residues. Deletions cut 2 bases from V and 2 bases from J, with 10 bases between. The CDR3 is CASSLGPGAGNTIYF. Written as DNA, the CDR3 is TGTGCCAGCAGTTTAGGTCCCGGAGCTGGAAACACCATATATTTT.

This clonotype is deemed medium-sized (0.01 to 0.1%). J is TRBJ1-2 and V is TRBV18; D call uncertain. With 5 bases removed from V and 2 bases from J, the gap between germline ends came to 6 bases. The CDR3 has 12 residues. Germline lookup yields CDR1 KGHSH and CDR2 LQKENI. In nucleotides, the CDR3 is TGTGCCAGCTCAATGGACAACTATGGCTACACCTTC. This sequence encodes CASSMDNYGYTF.

The chain has TRBV7-2 and TRBJ1-5; D may be TRBD1 (6 bases). Trimming shortened V by 1 base and J by 2 bases, and 15 bases separated the two germline ends. Per germline, CDR1 SGHTA and CDR2 FQGNSA. This CDR3 is 17 amino acids long. In DNA, the CDR3 is TGTGCCAGCAGCTTAGTACATGGGGCAGGGGGCAATCAGCCCCAGCATTTT. Encoded protein: CASSLVHGAGGNQPQHF. The whole variable domain, filled in from reference TRBV7-2 and TRBJ1-5, reads GAGVSQSPSNKVTEKGKDVELRCDPISGHTALYWYRQSLGQGLEFLIYFQGNSAPDKSGLPSDRFSAERTGGSVSTLTIQRTQQEDSAVYLCASSLVHGAGGNQPQHFGDGTRLSIL.

As regards this clonotype: A read error may be the cause here, since a much bigger clone is one base away. The chain employs TRBV7-6 and TRBJ2-5, with D possibly TRBD2 on 6 matching bases. CDR1 and CDR2 (germline): SGHVS, FNYEAQ. This CDR3 region has 15 residues. The chain's CDR3 is CASSLFFGGEETQNF. CDR3 DNA: TGTGCCAGCAGCCTCTTTTTCGGAGGGGAGGAGACCCAGAACTTC. Filled out from reference TRBV7-6 and TRBJ2-5, the complete variable domain reads GAGVSQSPRYKVTKRGQDVALRCDPISGHVSLYWYRQALGQGPEFLTYFNYEAQQDKSGLPNDRFSAERPEGSISTLTIQRTEQRDSAMYRCASSLFFGGEETQNFGPGTRLLVL.

Only a few counts were recorded for this clonotype. This sequence joins TRBV4-2 and TRBJ2-3; TRBD2 aligns across 15 bases. Germline CDR1 LGHNA, CDR2 YNFKEQ. The CDR3 extends over 17 amino acids. Trimming removed 4 bases from V and 5 bases from J; junction bases left unmatched: 7. CDR3 nucleotides: TGTGCCAGCAGCCCCCGGACTAGCGGGGGGGCCAGAGATACGCAGTATTTT. Its translation is CASSPRTSGGARDTQYF.

The chain joins TRBV10-3 to TRBJ1-1; possible D gene TRBD1, 6 bases. The length of the CDR3 is 14 residues. Per the germline V gene, CDR1 is ENHRY and CDR2 is SYGVKD. Trimming removed 6 bases at V and 6 bases at J, with 17 bases between. In nucleotides, the CDR3 is TGTGCCATCAGGGGCCGGGCAGGGGACTCTGAAGCTTTCTTT. Translated, it gives CAIRGRAGDSEAFF.

This clonotype is labeled as medium-sized (0.01 to 0.1%). The CDR3 nucleotides read TGTGCCAGCAGGGACAGGGGAAACTCTGGGGCCAACGTCCTGACTTTC. As protein: CASRDRGNSGANVLTF. V and J are TRBV12-3 or TRBV12-4 and TRBJ2-6; TRBD1 matches 9 bases. The CDR3 is 16 residues long. The V and J ends lost 6 bases and 0 bases, in that order; junction bases with no gene match: 3.

A remark on this clonotype: A much more abundant neighbour one base away suggests this may be a read error. The genes are TRBV18 and TRBJ2-1; 11 nucleotides match TRBD2. This CDR3 region has 16 residues. Germline values: CDR1 KGHSH, CDR2 LQKENI. The CDR3: CASSPRISGGDNVQFF. CDR3 DNA: TGTGCCAGCTCACCACGGATTAGCGGGGGGGACAATGTGCAGTTCTTC. The full variable domain, completed using reference TRBV18 and TRBJ2-1, is NAGVMQNPRHLVRRRGQEARLRCSPMKGHSHVYWYRQLPEEGLKFMVYLQKENIIDESGMPKERFSAEFPKEGPSILRIQQVVRGDSAAYFCASSPRISGGDNVQFFGPGTRLTVL.

A word on this clonotype: A much larger clone differs by one base, so this may be a read error. The rearrangement links TRBV19 to TRBJ1-4; D ambiguous. The CDR3 consists of 14 residues. Looked up from germline, CDR1 is LNHDA and CDR2 is SQIVND (reference sequence). Trimming shortened V by 5 bases and J by 7 bases, and 14 bases separated the two germline ends. CDR3 in DNA: TGTGCCAGTAGTCCGGATAGGGCCTTTGAAAAACTGTTTTTT. Its protein is CASSPDRAFEKLFF.

The chain links TRBV28 to TRBJ2-7; D unclear. Germline CDR1 and CDR2: MDHEN and SYDVKM. V lost 4 bases to trimming and J lost 5 bases, with 15 bases between them. The CDR3 sequence is 14 residues long. CDR3: CASSWIPGSHEQYF. As DNA, the CDR3 is TGTGCCAGCAGTTGGATTCCTGGTTCCCACGAGCAGTACTTC.

The rearrangement links TRBV6-2 or TRBV6-3 to TRBJ2-3; 13 positions match TRBD2. The V and J ends lost 6 bases and 2 bases, in that order; junction bases with no gene match: 11. The germline gives CDR1 MNHEY, CDR2 SVGEGT. This CDR3 region has 18 residues. The CDR3 DNA reads as TGTGCCAGCAGCTCCACTAGCGGGGGGGCCTGGCACACAGATACGCAGTATTTT. Its translation is CASSSTSGGAWHTDTQYF.

V is TRBV20-1 and J is TRBJ2-1; D is ambiguous. Germline CDR1 and CDR2: DFQATT and SNEGSKA (reference sequence). The CDR3 loop spans 15 amino acids. V lost 6 bases to trimming and J lost 3 bases, with 18 bases between them. CDR3 DNA sequence: TGCAGTGCCTACTTGGTCGCGTTTAGCTACAATGAGCAGTTCTTC. Protein sequence: CSAYLVAFSYNEQFF.

In its sample, this clonotype is medium-sized. The gene calls are TRBV6-6 and TRBJ2-5, with D possibly matching TRBD2 (6 bases). The V end lost 5 bases, the J end lost 5 bases, and 15 bases lay between the germline ends. Per the germline V gene, CDR1 is MNHNY and CDR2 is SVGAGI (reference sequence). The CDR3 length is 14 residues. The CDR3 nucleotides are TGTGCCAGCAGTCCGAGGGGACTCGGGGAGACCCAGTACTTC. Its translation is CASSPRGLGETQYF.

This clonotype was detected a few times. The chain has TRBV24-1 and TRBJ2-1; TRBD1 matches at 10 bases. There are 16 residues in the CDR3. Germline V CDR1 and CDR2: KGHDR, SFDVKD. V lost 0 bases to trimming and J lost 6 bases; unmatched junction nucleotides: 4. The CDR3 spells CATSDLVDRGFNEQFF. As DNA, the CDR3 is TGTGCCACCAGTGATTTGGTGGACAGGGGGTTCAATGAGCAGTTCTTC.

This clonotype is categorized as medium-sized. The chain couples TRBV19 to TRBJ1-3; no clear D gene. The CDR3 contains 13 residues. The germline V gene has CDR1 LNHDA and CDR2 SQIVND (reference sequence). The V end was cut by 4 bases, the J end by 4 bases, with 8 bases between. This CDR3 reads CASSTPLGNTIYF. CDR3 DNA: TGTGCCAGTAGTACTCCCTTGGGAAACACCATATATTTT.

About this clonotype itself: Since a much larger clone is just one base distant, this may be a read error. The chain is built from TRBV6-5 and TRBJ1-4; D remains ambiguous. Looked up from germline, CDR1 is MNHEY and CDR2 is SVGAGI. The CDR3 loop spans 13 amino acids. The DNA for the CDR3 is TGTGCCAGCAGTGTAAACACTAATGAAAAACCGTTTTTT. Amino acid sequence: CASSVNTNEKPFF.

This clonotype occurred a few times. The chain is built from TRBV4-2 and TRBJ2-3, with TRBD2 as a possible D gene (6 bases). Trimming left V 0 bases short and J 1 base short, with 11 bases between. The germline V gene encodes CDR1 LGHNA and CDR2 YNFKEQ. The CDR3 sequence is 16 residues long. The CDR3 is CASSQDKASGTDTQYF. CDR3 in DNA: TGTGCCAGCAGCCAAGATAAGGCTAGCGGCACAGATACGCAGTATTTT.

This clonotype was counted between two and nine times. The rearrangement joins TRBV7-2 to TRBJ2-3; D is possibly TRBD1 (5 bases). Germline lookup yields CDR1 SGHTA and CDR2 FQGNSA. Deletions cut 5 bases from V and 6 bases from J, with 9 bases between. The CDR3 is 12 residues long. In DNA, the CDR3 is TGTGCCAGCAGCGGCCCAGGGGATACGCAGTATTTT. Translating gives CASSGPGDTQYF.

This clonotype is judged medium-sized (0.01 to 0.1%). This chain connects TRBV5-4 to TRBJ2-7; the D is unclear. Germline loops: CDR1 SGHNT, CDR2 YYREEE (reference sequence). This CDR3 spans 13 amino acids. Trimming left V 2 bases short and J 3 bases short, with 9 bases between. As DNA, the CDR3 is TGTGCCAGCAGCTTCGGCTTTGGCTACGAGCAGTACTTC. Its translation is CASSFGFGYEQYF.

V is TRBV7-2 and J is TRBJ2-7, with 10 bases lining up with TRBD2. The germline CDR1 and CDR2 sequences are SGHTA and FQGNSA. V gave up 1 base and J gave up 3 bases; unmatched junction bases: 6. This CDR3 contains 16 residues. The CDR3 sequence is CASSLVPSGGVYEQYF. The CDR3, as DNA: TGTGCCAGCAGCTTAGTGCCTAGCGGGGGTGTCTACGAGCAGTACTTC.

This clonotype is medium-sized (0.01 to 0.1%) in the sample. V is TRBV6-2 or TRBV6-3 and J is TRBJ2-2; 7 bases line up with TRBD1. The CDR3 has 15 amino acids. Per germline, CDR1 MNHEY and CDR2 SVGEGT. V trimming: 6 bases; J trimming: 4 bases; junction bases outside the gene matches: 8. The CDR3 here is CASRPTGERTGELFF. The CDR3 nucleotides are TGTGCCAGCAGACCCACAGGGGAACGCACCGGGGAGCTGTTTTTT.

Sample share makes this clonotype medium-sized. This chain links TRBV6-5 with TRBJ2-4; 8 bases agree with TRBD2. The germline V gene encodes CDR1 MNHEY and CDR2 SVGAGI. There are 13 residues in the CDR3. V gave up 7 bases and J gave up 1 base; unmatched junction bases: 0. The CDR3 DNA reads as TGTGCCAGCAAGCGGGGGGCCAAAAACATTCAGTACTTC. This codes for CASKRGAKNIQYF.

This clonotype was observed a few times. The chain uses TRBV20-1 and TRBJ2-3; the match to TRBD1 covers 8 bases. Trimming at V came to 0 bases and at J to 0 bases, leaving 11 bases not matched to a gene. Germline V gene lookup returns CDR1 DFQATT and CDR2 SNEGSKA (reference sequence). There are 18 residues in the CDR3. The CDR3 spells CSARDRKYRTGSTDTQYF. CDR3 nucleotide sequence: TGCAGTGCTAGAGATCGTAAATACAGGACAGGGAGCACAGATACGCAGTATTTT.

The chain employs TRBV25-1 and TRBJ2-5, with a weak D call TRBD1 (6 bases). CDR1 is MGHDK and CDR2 is SYGVNS in the germline V gene. The CDR3 is made up of 14 amino acids. With 4 bases removed from V and 4 bases from J, the gap between germline ends came to 13 bases. CDR3 loop: CASSAGDGGETQYF. The CDR3 nucleotides are TGTGCCAGCAGTGCAGGGGATGGTGGAGAGACCCAGTACTTC.